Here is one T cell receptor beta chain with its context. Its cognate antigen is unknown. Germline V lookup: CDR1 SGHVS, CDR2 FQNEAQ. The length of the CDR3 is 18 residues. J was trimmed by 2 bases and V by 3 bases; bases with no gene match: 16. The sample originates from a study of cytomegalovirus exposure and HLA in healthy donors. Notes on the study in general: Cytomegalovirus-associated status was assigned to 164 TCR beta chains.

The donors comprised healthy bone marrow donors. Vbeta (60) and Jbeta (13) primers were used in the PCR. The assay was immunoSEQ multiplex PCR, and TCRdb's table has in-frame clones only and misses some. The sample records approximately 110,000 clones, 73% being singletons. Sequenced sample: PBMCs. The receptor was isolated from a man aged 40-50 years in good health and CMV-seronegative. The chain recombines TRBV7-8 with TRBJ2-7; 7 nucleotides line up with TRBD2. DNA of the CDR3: TGTGCCAGCAGCTTCTTGGGCGGGGGAGCCGCCCCTACCTACGAGCAGTACTTC. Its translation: CASSFLGGGAAPTYEQYF.